Below, 8 T cell receptor beta chains from the same sample are listed, as sequenced in a study of T cell repertoires in cytomegalovirus infection (dated by TCRdb to the late 2010s). No antigen has been identified for these receptors. Taken with the paper, the label for treatment or condition translates to: in vitro stimulation with specific CMV peptide epitopes to enrich CMV-specific T cells. The sequencer listed for this sample is Illumina HiSeq 1500. TCRdb trimmed public reads at Q25 via fastp, called clones via MiXCR and kept in-frame beta chains. Every CDR3 protein is listed once, alongside the most common genes and DNA of its rows. For this sample there are 700,000 to 950,000 distinct CDR3 sequences; about 33% appear just once. 9.5% to 15% of the sample comes from the top ten. Source: cultured CD8+ T cells from PBMCs, taken from culture after CMV antigen stimulation. These receptors all stem from a human donor in good health (CMV status not recorded). Some clones in this sample may be carry-over from other donors' samples.

This clonotype occurred a few times. J is TRBJ2-2 and V is TRBV11-2; D remains ambiguous. V was pared by 3 bases and J by 3 bases, with 14 bases between. The CDR3 contains 16 residues. From germline, CDR1 is SGHAT and CDR2 FQNNGV. The CDR3: CASSFDPYFYTGELFF. The CDR3 bases are TGTGCCAGCAGCTTCGACCCATACTTTTACACCGGGGAGCTGTTTTTT.

This clonotype came up many times. V gene TRBV7-9 combines with J gene TRBJ1-1, with 7 bases aligning to TRBD1. Germline V gives CDR1 SEHNR, CDR2 FQNEAQ (reference sequence). The CDR3 contains 12 residues. V shed 11 bases and J 0 bases; nucleotides not matched to a gene: 3. This CDR3 reads CALGGVNTEAFF. For the CDR3, the DNA is TGTGCCCTAGGGGGCGTGAACACTGAAGCTTTCTTT.

This clonotype was found once. This sequence may be a read error, since a much larger clone differs from it by one base. The V call is TRBV7-2, the J call TRBJ1-1; D unclear. This CDR3 is 16 amino acids long. From germline, CDR1 is SGHTA and CDR2 FQGNSA. The CDR3 DNA sequence: TGTGCCAACAGCTTATCCTTTCAGGCGGGGATCACTGAAGCTTTCTTT. It yields the protein CANSLSFQAGITEAFF.

This clonotype was counted between two and nine times. V gene TRBV7-9 combines with J gene TRBJ1-1; D is possibly TRBD1 (5 bases). Looked up from germline, CDR1 is SEHNR and CDR2 is FQNEAQ (reference sequence). The CDR3 runs 14 residues. The V gene lost 2 bases and the J gene lost 6 bases, with 13 bases spanning the gap. The CDR3 protein is CASSLPTGFAEAFF. CDR3 nucleotide sequence: TGTGCCAGCAGCTTACCCACAGGTTTCGCTGAAGCTTTCTTT.

This clonotype was recorded only once. The chain carries TRBV20-1 and TRBJ2-7, with 12 bases matching TRBD2. Per germline, CDR1 DFQATT and CDR2 SNEGSKA (reference sequence). V trimming: 3 bases; J trimming: 2 bases; junction bases outside the gene matches: 2. The CDR3 is 14 residues long. The CDR3 bases are TGCAGTGCTAGTCCTAGCGGGAGGGCCTACGAGCAGTACTTC. It translates to CSASPSGRAYEQYF.

The chain employs TRBV6-5 and TRBJ1-2; D is ambiguous. The germline gives CDR1 MNHEY, CDR2 SVGAGI. The CDR3 covers 13 residues. Trimming shortened V by 0 bases and J by 0 bases, and 2 bases separated the two germline ends. The CDR3, as DNA: TGTGCCAGCAGTTACTCCCCTAACTATGGCTACACCTTC. Translating gives CASSYSPNYGYTF.

V and J are TRBV6-2 or TRBV6-3 and TRBJ2-2; no clear D. Trimming took 0 bases from V and 1 from J, leaving 9 bases between them. The CDR3 spans 16 residues. Germline CDR1 reads MNHEY; CDR2 reads SVGEGT. The chain's CDR3 is CASSYSFPGNTGELFF. The DNA of the CDR3 is TGTGCCAGCAGTTACTCGTTCCCAGGGAACACCGGGGAGCTGTTTTTT.

This clonotype was recorded at least ten times. The rearrangement joins TRBV4-1 to TRBJ1-2; D is ambiguous. CDR1 is MGHRA and CDR2 is YSYEKL in the germline V gene. V was cut by 0 bases and J by 5 bases, with 13 bases left in between. The CDR3 totals 15 residues. Here the CDR3 reads CASSQDWTSAYGYTF. DNA of the CDR3: TGCGCCAGCAGCCAAGATTGGACTTCCGCTTATGGCTACACCTTC.